Listed below are T cell receptor beta chains from one sample, sequenced in a study of CD8 T cells in ankylosing spondylitis. TCRdb called the 5' RACE reads again in MiXCR, with one record for every CDR3 protein. The data hold fewer than 750,000 distinct CDR3 sequences, with 15% to 20% observed a single time. The source material was blood, either unsorted or a sorted T cell fraction (not recorded which). These receptors originate from a male donor with ankylosing spondylitis. Each CDR3 is given with its conserved first and last residue. A D gene is named only where the DNA matches it firmly. A clone size is listed for some rows: how often the clone was seen (once, few, many), or a class if it is expanded.

J: TRBJ2-7
size: many
D: TRBD2
V: TRBV12-3/TRBV12-4
CDR3: CASRSPSGEQYF
DNA: TGTGCCAGCAGATCTCCTAGCGGCGAGCAGTACTTC

J: TRBJ1-2
size: few
D: .
V: TRBV4-3
CDR3: CASSQEWGDGYTF
DNA: TGCGCCAGCAGCCAAGAGTGGGGGGATGGCTACACCTTC

J: TRBJ2-4
size: .
D: .
V: TRBV7-2
CDR3: CASSLAQFKNIQYF
DNA: TGTGCCAGCAGCTTAGCACAGTTCAAAAACATTCAGTACTTC

J: TRBJ1-2
size: many
D: .
V: TRBV12-3/TRBV12-4
CDR3: CASSLLTGTGGYTF
DNA: TGTGCCAGCAGTCTCCTTACAGGGACGGGTGGCTACACCTTC

J: TRBJ2-1
size: few
D: TRBD1
V: TRBV5-1
CDR3: CASSLRQGVQNEQFF
DNA: TGCGCCAGCAGCTTGAGGCAGGGGGTGCAAAATGAGCAGTTCTTC

J: TRBJ2-3
size: .
D: .
V: TRBV3-1
CDR3: CASSQDTAVQRDTQYF
DNA: TGTGCCAGCAGCCAAGATACGGCAGTACAACGAGATACGCAGTATTTT

J: TRBJ1-4
size: .
D: .
V: TRBV7-9
CDR3: CASSMSEGLEKLFF
DNA: TGTGCCAGCAGCATGAGTGAGGGTTTGGAAAAACTGTTTTTT

J: TRBJ2-1
size: few
D: .
V: TRBV7-2
CDR3: CASSLILDNEQFF
DNA: TGTGCCAGCAGCTTAATACTAGACAATGAGCAGTTCTTC

J: TRBJ2-7
size: few
D: TRBD1
V: TRBV6-4
CDR3: CASRDRGTSYEQYF
DNA: TGTGCCAGCAGGGACAGGGGTACTAGCTACGAGCAGTACTTC

J: TRBJ2-3
size: .
D: TRBD2
V: TRBV7-6
CDR3: CASSAGLAGVYGTDTQYF
DNA: TGTGCCAGCAGCGCGGGACTAGCGGGAGTTTACGGCACAGATACGCAGTATTTT

J: TRBJ1-6
size: .
D: TRBD1
V: TRBV6-5
CDR3: CASSYPGQGLSPLHF
DNA: TGTGCCAGCAGTTACCCCGGACAGGGTTTGTCACCCCTCCACTTT

J: TRBJ2-1
size: .
D: TRBD2
V: TRBV11-2
CDR3: CASSLVGGWTSGNEQFF
DNA: TGTGCCAGCAGCTTAGTTGGGGGGTGGACTAGCGGCAATGAGCAGTTCTTC

J: TRBJ1-1
size: .
D: .
V: TRBV30
CDR3: CAWSTGTEAFF
DNA: TGTGCCTGGAGTACGGGTACTGAAGCTTTCTTT

J: TRBJ2-1
size: few
D: TRBD2
V: TRBV25-1
CDR3: CASASLAGYGNEQFF
DNA: TGTGCCAGCGCGTCATTAGCGGGCTATGGGAATGAGCAGTTCTTC

J: TRBJ2-7
size: few
D: TRBD2
V: TRBV10-3
CDR3: CAISARLAGVYEQYF
DNA: TGTGCCATCAGTGCAAGGCTAGCGGGAGTCTACGAGCAGTACTTC

J: TRBJ2-2
size: .
D: .
V: TRBV5-1
CDR3: CASSRQIGDTGELFF
DNA: TGCGCCAGCAGCCGCCAAATCGGGGACACCGGGGAGCTGTTTTTT

J: TRBJ2-5
size: .
D: TRBD2
V: TRBV5-1
CDR3: CASRKRLAGGQETQYF
DNA: TGCGCCAGCAGGAAAAGACTAGCGGGAGGACAAGAGACCCAGTACTTC

J: TRBJ2-7
size: once
D: .
V: TRBV10-3
CDR3: CAISEGTGGGEQYF
DNA: TGTGCCATCAGTGAGGGAACAGGGGGGGGCGAGCAGTACTTC

J: TRBJ2-5
size: few
D: .
V: TRBV20-1
CDR3: CSARDARGQETQYF
DNA: TGCAGTGCTAGAGATGCCAGGGGACAAGAGACCCAGTACTTC

J: TRBJ2-1
size: few
D: .
V: TRBV5-5
CDR3: CASSFVVSEQFF
DNA: TGTGCCAGCAGCTTTGTCGTCAGTGAGCAGTTCTTC

J: TRBJ2-7
size: .
D: .
V: TRBV12-3/TRBV12-4
CDR3: CASSGGGRLGEQYF
DNA: TGTGCCAGCAGTGGGGGTGGTAGACTAGGCGAGCAGTACTTC

J: TRBJ2-7
size: .
D: .
V: TRBV7-9
CDR3: CASSSDGPDYEQYF
DNA: TGTGCCAGCAGCTCTGACGGACCTGACTACGAGCAGTACTTC

J: TRBJ1-5
size: .
D: .
V: TRBV7-8
CDR3: CASSLESGQNQPQHF
DNA: TGTGCCAGCAGCTTGGAATCTGGGCAGAATCAGCCCCAGCATTTT

J: TRBJ1-5
size: few
D: .
V: TRBV20-1
CDR3: CSARTHREAQPQHF
DNA: TGCAGTGCTAGAACCCACAGGGAGGCTCAGCCCCAGCATTTT